This T cell receptor beta chain was documented in a study of cytomegalovirus exposure and HLA in healthy donors. Germline V gene sequence: CDR1 SGDLS, CDR2 YYNGEE. V was clipped by 3 bases and J by 10 bases; unmatched bases: 7. This CDR3 has 15 residues. This clone was found once. The PCR contained 60 Vbeta and 13 Jbeta primers. Generated by immunoSEQ multiplex PCR, the TCRdb table keeps only in-frame clones and is missing some. The profile shows under 120,000 clones, around 80% of them singletons. This TCR derives from a female donor in good health and CMV-seropositive. The sequenced sample was PBMCs. This chain connects TRBV9 to TRBJ2-1, with 13 bases aligning to TRBD2. CDR3 DNA: TGTGCCAGCAGCGCAACTAGCGGGGGGGCTTGGGAGCAGTTCTTC. This gives the protein CASSATSGGAWEQFF.